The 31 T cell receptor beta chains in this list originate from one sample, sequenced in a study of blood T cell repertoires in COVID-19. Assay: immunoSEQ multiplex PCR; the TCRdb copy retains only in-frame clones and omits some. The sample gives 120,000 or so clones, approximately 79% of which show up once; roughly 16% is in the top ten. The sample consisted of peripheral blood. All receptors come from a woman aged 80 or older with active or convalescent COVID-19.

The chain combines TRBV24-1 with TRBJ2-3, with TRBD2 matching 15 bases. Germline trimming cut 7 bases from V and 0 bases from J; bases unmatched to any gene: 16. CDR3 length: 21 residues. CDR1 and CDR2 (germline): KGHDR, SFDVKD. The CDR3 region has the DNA TGTGCCACCAGGGGACAGTCCGGGACTAGCGGGAGGAATCCTAGCACAGATACGCAGTATTTT. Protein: CATRGQSGTSGRNPSTDTQYF.

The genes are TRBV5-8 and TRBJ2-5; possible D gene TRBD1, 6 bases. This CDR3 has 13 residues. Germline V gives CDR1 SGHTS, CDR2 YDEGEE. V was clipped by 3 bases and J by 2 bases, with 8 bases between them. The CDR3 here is CASSYDRQETQYF. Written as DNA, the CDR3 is TGTGCCAGCAGCTACGACAGGCAAGAGACCCAGTACTTC.

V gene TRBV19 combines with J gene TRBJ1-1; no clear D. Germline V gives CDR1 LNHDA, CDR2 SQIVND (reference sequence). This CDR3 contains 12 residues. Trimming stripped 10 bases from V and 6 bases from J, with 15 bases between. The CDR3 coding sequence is TGTGCCACTATCGAACGGGGATCTGAAGCTTTCTTT. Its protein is CATIERGSEAFF.

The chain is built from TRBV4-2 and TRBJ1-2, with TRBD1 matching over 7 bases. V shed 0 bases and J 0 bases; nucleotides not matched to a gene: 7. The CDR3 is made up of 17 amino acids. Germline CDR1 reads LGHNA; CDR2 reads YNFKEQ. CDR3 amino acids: CASSQDGPGGTNYGYTF. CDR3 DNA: TGTGCCAGCAGCCAAGATGGGCCAGGGGGAACTAACTATGGCTACACCTTC.

The DNA of the CDR3 is TGTGCCAGTAGTAGGACTAGCGGGAGCCTATACAATGAGCAGTTCTTC. It specifies CASSRTSGSLYNEQFF. The chain employs TRBV19 and TRBJ2-1; TRBD2 matches 13 bases. The junction had 4 bases not matched to a gene; V was cut back by 4 bases and J by 4 bases. CDR3 length: 16 amino acids. The germline V gene encodes CDR1 LNHDA and CDR2 SQIVND (reference sequence).

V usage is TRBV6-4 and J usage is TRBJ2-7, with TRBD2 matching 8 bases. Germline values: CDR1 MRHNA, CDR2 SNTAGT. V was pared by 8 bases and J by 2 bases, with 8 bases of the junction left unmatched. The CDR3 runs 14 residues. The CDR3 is CASCTSGETYEQYF. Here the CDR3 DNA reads TGTGCCAGCTGTACTAGCGGAGAGACCTACGAGCAGTACTTC.

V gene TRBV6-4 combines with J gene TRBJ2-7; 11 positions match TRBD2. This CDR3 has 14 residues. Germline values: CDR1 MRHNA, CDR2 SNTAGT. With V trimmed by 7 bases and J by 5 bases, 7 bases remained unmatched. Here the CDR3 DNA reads TGTGCCAGCAAGGTAGCGGGAGGGCTGGACGAGCAGTACTTC. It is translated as CASKVAGGLDEQYF.

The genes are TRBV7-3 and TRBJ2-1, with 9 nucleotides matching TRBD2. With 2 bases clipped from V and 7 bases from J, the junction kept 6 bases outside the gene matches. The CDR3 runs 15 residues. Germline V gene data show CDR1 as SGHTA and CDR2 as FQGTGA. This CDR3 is CASSLLVAGVNEQFF. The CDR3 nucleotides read TGTGCCAGCAGCTTATTGGTAGCGGGAGTAAATGAGCAGTTCTTC.

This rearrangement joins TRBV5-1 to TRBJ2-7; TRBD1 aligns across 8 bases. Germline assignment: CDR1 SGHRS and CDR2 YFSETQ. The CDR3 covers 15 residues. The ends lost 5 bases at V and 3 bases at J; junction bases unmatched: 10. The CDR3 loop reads CASSIRTGRNYEQYF. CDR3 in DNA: TGCGCCAGCAGTATCAGGACAGGGAGGAACTACGAGCAGTACTTC.

The CDR3 here is CATSGDRGTRSGLAKNIQYF. Here the CDR3 DNA reads TGTGCCACCAGCGGCGACAGGGGGACGAGAAGCGGTTTAGCCAAAAACATTCAGTACTTC. This chain connects TRBV15 to TRBJ2-4; 9 bases align to TRBD1. V lost 5 bases, J lost 0 bases, and 17 bases stayed unmatched. The CDR3 consists of 20 residues. Germline V CDR1 and CDR2: LNHNV, YYDKDF (reference sequence).

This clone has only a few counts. CDR3 sequence (DNA): TGTGCCAGCAGCGCCCTTACAGGGGAGGCCTATGGCTACACCTTC. Its translation: CASSALTGEAYGYTF. The chain combines TRBV5-4 with TRBJ1-2, with 7 bases aligning to TRBD1. The CDR3 has 15 amino acids. J was trimmed by 4 bases and V by 4 bases; bases with no gene match: 10. Germline CDR1 SGHNT, CDR2 YYREEE (reference sequence).

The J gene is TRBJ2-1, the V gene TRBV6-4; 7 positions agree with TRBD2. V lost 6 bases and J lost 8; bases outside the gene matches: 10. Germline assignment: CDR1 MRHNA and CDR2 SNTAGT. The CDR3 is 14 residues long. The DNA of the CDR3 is TGTGCCAGCAGGGCGGGAGTACGCTCTGATGAGCAGTTCTTC. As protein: CASRAGVRSDEQFF.

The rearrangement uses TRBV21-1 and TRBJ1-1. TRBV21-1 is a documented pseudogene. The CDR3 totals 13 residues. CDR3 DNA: TGTGCCAGCAGCGGGGGGGATTTTACTGAAGCTTTCTTT. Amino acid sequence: CASSGGDFTEAFF.

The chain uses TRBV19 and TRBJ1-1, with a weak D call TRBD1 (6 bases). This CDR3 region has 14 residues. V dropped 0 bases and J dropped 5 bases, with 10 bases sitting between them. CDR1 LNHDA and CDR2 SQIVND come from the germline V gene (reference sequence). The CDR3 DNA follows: TGTGCCAGTAGTATAGACGGGGGGCTAACTGAAGCTTTCTTT. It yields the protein CASSIDGGLTEAFF.

CDR3 nucleotides: TGCAGCGTTGAATTCCAGGAGGGCACTGAAGCTTTCTTT. It is translated as CSVEFQEGTEAFF. The V call is TRBV29-1, the J call TRBJ1-1; D remains ambiguous. This CDR3 spans 13 amino acids. CDR1 is SQVTM and CDR2 is ANQGSEA in the germline V gene. Between the trimmed V and J ends, which lost 2 bases and 4 bases, there was a span of 11 bases.

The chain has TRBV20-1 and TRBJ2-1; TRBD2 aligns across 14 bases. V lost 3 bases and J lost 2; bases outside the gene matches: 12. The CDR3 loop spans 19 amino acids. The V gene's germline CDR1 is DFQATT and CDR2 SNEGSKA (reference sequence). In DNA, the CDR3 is TGCAGTGCTAGTGGGAAAGGACTAGCGGGAGGTCCGGCCTACAATGAGCAGTTCTTC. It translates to CSASGKGLAGGPAYNEQFF.

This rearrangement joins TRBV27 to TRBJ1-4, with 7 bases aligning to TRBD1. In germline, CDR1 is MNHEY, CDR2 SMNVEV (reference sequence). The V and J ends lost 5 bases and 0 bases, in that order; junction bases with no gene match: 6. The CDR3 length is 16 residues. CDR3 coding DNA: TGTGCCAGCAGTGTCCACAGGGGCCCAACTAATGAAAAACTGTTTTTT. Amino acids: CASSVHRGPTNEKLFF.

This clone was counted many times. The CDR3 DNA is TGTGCCAGCAGCTTACTTCCCGGGACCTACGAGCAGTACTTC. Translated: CASSLLPGTYEQYF. The V call is TRBV7-9, the J call TRBJ2-7; possible D gene TRBD2, 5 bases. Trimming took off 2 bases at V and 2 bases at J, with 10 bases between the two ends. This CDR3 spans 14 amino acids. Germline-derived CDR1 and CDR2 are SEHNR and FQNEAQ (reference sequence).

The CDR3: CASSSDRQSYNEQFF. The DNA of the CDR3 is TGTGCCAGCAGCTCCGACAGGCAATCCTACAATGAGCAGTTCTTC. V gene TRBV5-4 combines with J gene TRBJ2-1; tentatively, D is TRBD1 (6 bases). Trimming left V 3 bases short and J 1 base short, with 11 bases between. This CDR3 contains 15 residues. Germline V gene sequence: CDR1 SGHNT, CDR2 YYREEE (reference sequence).

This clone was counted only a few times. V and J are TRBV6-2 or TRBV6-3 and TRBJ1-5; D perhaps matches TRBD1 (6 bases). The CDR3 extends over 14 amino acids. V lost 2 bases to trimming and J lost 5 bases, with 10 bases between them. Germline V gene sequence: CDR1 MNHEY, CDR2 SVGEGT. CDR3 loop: CASSYTGFDQPQHF. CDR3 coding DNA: TGTGCCAGCAGTTACACAGGGTTTGATCAGCCCCAGCATTTT.

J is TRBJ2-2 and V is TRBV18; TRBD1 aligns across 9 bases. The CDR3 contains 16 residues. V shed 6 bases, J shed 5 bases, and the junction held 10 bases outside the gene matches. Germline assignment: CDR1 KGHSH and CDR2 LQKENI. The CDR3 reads CASSSNQQGATGELFF. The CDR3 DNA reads TGTGCCAGCTCGTCCAACCAACAGGGGGCGACCGGGGAGCTGTTTTTT.

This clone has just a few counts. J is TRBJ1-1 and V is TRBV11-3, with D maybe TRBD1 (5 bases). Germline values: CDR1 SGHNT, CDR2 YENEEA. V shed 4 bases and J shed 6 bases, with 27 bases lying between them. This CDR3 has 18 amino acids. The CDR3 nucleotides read TGTGCCAGCAGCTGGGGATGGGGCAGGGAGGGAATAACCGCTGAAGCTTTCTTT. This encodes CASSWGWGREGITAEAFF. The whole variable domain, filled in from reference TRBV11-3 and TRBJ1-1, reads EAGVVQSPRYKIIEKKQPVAFWCNPISGHNTLYWYLQNLGQGPELLIRYENEEAVDDSQLPKDRFSAERLKGVDSTLKIQPAELGDSAVYLCASSWGWGREGITAEAFFGQGTRLTVV.

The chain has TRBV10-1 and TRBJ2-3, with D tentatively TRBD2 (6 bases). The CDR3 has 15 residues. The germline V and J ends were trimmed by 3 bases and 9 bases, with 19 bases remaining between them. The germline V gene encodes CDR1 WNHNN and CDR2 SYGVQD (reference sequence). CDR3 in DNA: TGCGCCAGCAGTGAAACCGGGACTGGGGTAGGGACGCAGTATTTT. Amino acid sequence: CASSETGTGVGTQYF.

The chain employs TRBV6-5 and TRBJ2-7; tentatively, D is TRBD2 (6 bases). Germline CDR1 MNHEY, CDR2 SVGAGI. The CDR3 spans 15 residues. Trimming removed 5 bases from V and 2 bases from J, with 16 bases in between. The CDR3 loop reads CASSPSGTATYEQYF. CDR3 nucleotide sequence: TGTGCCAGCAGTCCCTCCGGGACTGCAACCTACGAGCAGTACTTC.

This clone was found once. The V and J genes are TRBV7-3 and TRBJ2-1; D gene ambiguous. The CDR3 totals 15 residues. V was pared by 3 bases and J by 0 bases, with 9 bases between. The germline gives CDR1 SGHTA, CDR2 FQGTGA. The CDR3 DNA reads TGTGCCAGCAGCTTGGTGCGTAGCTCCTACAATGAGCAGTTCTTC. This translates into CASSLVRSSYNEQFF.

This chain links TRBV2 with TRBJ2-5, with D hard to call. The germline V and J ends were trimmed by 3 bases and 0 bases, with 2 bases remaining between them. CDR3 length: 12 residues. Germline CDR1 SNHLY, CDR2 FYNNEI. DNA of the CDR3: TGTGCCAGCAGTGACTACCAAGAGACCCAGTACTTC. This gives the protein CASSDYQETQYF.

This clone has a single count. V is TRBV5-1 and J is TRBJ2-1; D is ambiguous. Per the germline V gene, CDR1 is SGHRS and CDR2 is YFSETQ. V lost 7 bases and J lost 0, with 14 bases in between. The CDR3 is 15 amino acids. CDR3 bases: TGCGCCAGCTTTCCCGCGGTAGCCTCCTACAATGAGCAGTTCTTC. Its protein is CASFPAVASYNEQFF.

Written as DNA, the CDR3 is TGTGCCACCAGCAGAGGAGCTAGCGGGAGTTTATACGAGCAGTACTTC. It is translated as CATSRGASGSLYEQYF. This chain joins TRBV15 and TRBJ2-7; TRBD2 matches at 10 bases. V was clipped by 1 base and J by 4 bases; unmatched bases: 7. The CDR3 spans 16 residues. Germline values: CDR1 LNHNV, CDR2 YYDKDF (reference sequence). Drawing the rest from reference TRBV15 and TRBJ2-7, the complete variable domain is DAMVIQNPRYQVTQFGKPVTLSCSQTLNHNVMYWYQQKSSQAPKLLFHYYDKDFNNEADTPDNFQSRRPNTSFCFLDIRSPGLGDTAMYLCATSRGASGSLYEQYFGPGTRLTVT.

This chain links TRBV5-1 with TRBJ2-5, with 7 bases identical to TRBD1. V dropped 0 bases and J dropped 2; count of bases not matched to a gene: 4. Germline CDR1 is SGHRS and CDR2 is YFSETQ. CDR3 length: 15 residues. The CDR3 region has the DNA TGCGCCAGCAGCTTGGGACAGGGAAGACAAGAGACCCAGTACTTC. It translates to CASSLGQGRQETQYF. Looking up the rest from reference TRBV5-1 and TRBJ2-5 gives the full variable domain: KAGVTQTPRYLIKTRGQQVTLSCSPISGHRSVSWYQQTPGQGLQFLFEYFSETQRNKGNFPGRFSGRQFSNSRSEMNVSTLELGDSALYLCASSLGQGRQETQYFGPGTRLLVL.

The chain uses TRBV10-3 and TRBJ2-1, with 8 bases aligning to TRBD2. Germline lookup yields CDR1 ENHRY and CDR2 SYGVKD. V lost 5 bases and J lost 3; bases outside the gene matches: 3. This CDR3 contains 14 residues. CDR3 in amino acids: CAISREGDYNEQFF. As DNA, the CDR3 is TGTGCCATCAGTCGGGAGGGCGACTACAATGAGCAGTTCTTC.

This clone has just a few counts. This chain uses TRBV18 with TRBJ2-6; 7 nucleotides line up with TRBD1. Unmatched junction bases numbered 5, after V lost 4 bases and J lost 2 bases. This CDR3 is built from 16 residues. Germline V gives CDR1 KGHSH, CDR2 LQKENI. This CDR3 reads CASSLQGDPGANVLTF. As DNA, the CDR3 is TGTGCCAGCTCACTGCAGGGGGATCCTGGGGCCAACGTCCTGACTTTC.